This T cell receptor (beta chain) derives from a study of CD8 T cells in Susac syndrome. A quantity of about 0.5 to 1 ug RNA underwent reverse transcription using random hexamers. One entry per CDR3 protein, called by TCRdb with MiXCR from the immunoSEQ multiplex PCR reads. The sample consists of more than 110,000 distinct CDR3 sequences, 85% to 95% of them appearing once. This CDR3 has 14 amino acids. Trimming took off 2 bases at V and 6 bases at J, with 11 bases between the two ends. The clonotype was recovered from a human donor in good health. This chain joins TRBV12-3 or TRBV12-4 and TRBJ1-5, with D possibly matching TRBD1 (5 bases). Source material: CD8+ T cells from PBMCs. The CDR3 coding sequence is TGTGCCAGCAGTTTATGGGGGGGAAGTCAGCCCCAGCATTTT. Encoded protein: CASSLWGGSQPQHF.